This passage covers 21 T cell receptor beta chains from one sample sequenced in a study of T cells in Graves' hyperthyroidism and ophthalmopathy (dated by TCRdb to between 2018 and 2021). Library generation was performed with multiplex PCR. The sequencer was an Illumina HiSeq 2000. The TCR beta CDR3 regions were amplified from RNA transcripts. For the first round of RT-PCR on the TCR CDR3, the HTBI primer set was used together with the Qiagen OneStep RT-PCR kit. TCRdb reprocessed the public reads (quality trimming at Q25 with fastp, clone calling with MiXCR) and kept in-frame beta chains. Records with the same CDR3 protein are collapsed into one entry carrying the most frequent genes and DNA. This sample holds about 400,000 distinct CDR3 sequences; 15% to 19% were observed only once. Together, the top ten hold over 7.5% of the sample. The sample taken for sequencing was blood. All receptors come from a woman aged 18-35 years with Graves' hyperthyroidism.

This clonotype was counted a few times. The J gene is TRBJ1-3, the V gene TRBV7-9, with D possibly matching TRBD1 (5 bases). The CDR3 sequence is 15 residues long. Germline V gene data show CDR1 as SEHNR and CDR2 as FQNEAQ (reference sequence). Trimming left V 3 bases short and J 1 base short, with 10 bases between. The CDR3 DNA follows: TGTGCCAGCAGCTTGCCTCCAGGGTCTGGAAACACCATATATTTT. Translation gives CASSLPPGSGNTIYF.

This clonotype was counted many times. V usage is TRBV2 and J usage is TRBJ1-1; no reliable D call. Germline CDR1 and CDR2: SNHLY and FYNNEI. V lost 7 bases to trimming and J lost 1 base, with 7 bases between them. The CDR3 totals 12 residues. The DNA of the CDR3 is TGTGCCAGCACTCCCAAGAACACTGAAGCTTTCTTT. Its translation is CASTPKNTEAFF. Full variable domain (outside the CDR3, taken from reference TRBV2 and TRBJ1-1): EPEVTQTPSHQVTQMGQEVILRCVPISNHLYFYWYRQILGQKVEFLVSFYNNEISEKSEIFDDQFSVERPDGSNFTLKIRSTKLEDSAMYFCASTPKNTEAFFGQGTRLTVV.

This clonotype showed up many times. The V call is TRBV6-1, the J call TRBJ1-2; D is uncertain. The germline gives CDR1 MNHNS, CDR2 SASEGT. The V gene lost 1 base and the J gene lost 4 bases, with 7 bases spanning the gap. The length of the CDR3 is 13 residues. The CDR3: CASSEEGFYGYTF. In nucleotides, the CDR3 is TGTGCCAGCAGTGAAGAGGGTTTCTATGGCTACACCTTC.

The CDR3 sequence: CASSPTMATNEKLFF. CDR3 nucleotide sequence: TGTGCCAGCTCACCGACGATGGCAACTAATGAAAAACTGTTTTTT. V usage is TRBV18 and J usage is TRBJ1-4; no clear D. This CDR3 comprises 15 residues. V lost 3 bases, J lost 0 bases, and 8 bases lay in between. Germline values: CDR1 KGHSH, CDR2 LQKENI. The complete variable domain, with remaining parts taken from reference TRBV18 and TRBJ1-4, reads NAGVMQNPRHLVRRRGQEARLRCSPMKGHSHVYWYRQLPEEGLKFMVYLQKENIIDESGMPKERFSAEFPKEGPSILRIQQVVRGDSAAYFCASSPTMATNEKLFFGSGTQLSVL.

Ten or more counts support this clonotype. The gene calls are TRBV12-3 or TRBV12-4 and TRBJ1-4, with D perhaps matching TRBD1 (5 bases). The V end lost 3 bases, the J end lost 6 bases, and 11 bases lay between the germline ends. This CDR3 contains 14 residues. The CDR3 spells CASSFGAGHEKLFF. The CDR3 DNA sequence: TGTGCCAGCAGTTTCGGGGCAGGCCATGAAAAACTGTTTTTT.

At least ten counts were recorded for this clonotype. The rearrangement links TRBV5-1 to TRBJ2-1; 7 bases map to TRBD1. CDR1 is SGHRS and CDR2 is YFSETQ in the germline V gene. The CDR3 covers 14 residues. The ends lost 4 bases at V and 5 bases at J; junction bases unmatched: 6. The CDR3 coding sequence is TGCGCCAGCAGCCCAGGACAGGAGCACAATGAGCAGTTCTTC. The encoded protein is CASSPGQEHNEQFF.

This clonotype was seen a few times. The J gene is TRBJ2-7, the V gene TRBV4-1; TRBD2 matches at 9 bases. This CDR3 comprises 17 residues. Germline V gene lookup returns CDR1 MGHRA and CDR2 YSYEKL. V lost 1 base to trimming and J lost 2 bases; unmatched junction nucleotides: 9. The CDR3 DNA is TGCGCCAGCAGCCAAGTCTTGGCTAGCGGGGATCCCTACGAGCAGTACTTC. Translated, it gives CASSQVLASGDPYEQYF.

The table lists this clonotype with many counts. This chain connects TRBV7-8 to TRBJ1-6; 7 nucleotides align to TRBD1. This CDR3 region has 15 residues. Germline V lookup: CDR1 SGHVS, CDR2 FQNEAQ. V dropped 0 bases and J dropped 8; count of bases not matched to a gene: 4. The CDR3 DNA follows: TGTGCCAGCAGCTTAGCAGGGGGCGGAGATTCACCCCTCCACTTT. As protein: CASSLAGGGDSPLHF. The full variable domain, completed using reference TRBV7-8 and TRBJ1-6, is GAGVSQSPRYKVAKRGQDVALRCDPISGHVSLFWYQQALGQGPEFLTYFQNEAQLDKSGLPSDRFFAERPEGSVSTLKIQRTQQEDSAVYLCASSLAGGGDSPLHFGNGTRLTVT.

This clonotype has ten or more counts. V is TRBV10-3 and J is TRBJ1-3; a possible D gene is TRBD1 (6 bases). V was trimmed by 8 bases and J by 4 bases, leaving 15 bases between them. The germline V gene has CDR1 ENHRY and CDR2 SYGVKD. The CDR3 runs to 14 residues. CDR3 residues: CAIRGGSTGNTIYF. CDR3 nucleotide sequence: TGTGCCATCCGAGGGGGGTCGACGGGAAACACCATATATTTT.

This clonotype was counted many times. The V gene is TRBV12-3 or TRBV12-4, the J gene TRBJ2-1; D gene uncertain. The CDR3 is 11 amino acids. V lost 6 bases and J lost 9, with 9 bases in between. CDR3 DNA: TGTGCCAGCAGCCCCGGTCCTGAGCAGTTCTTC. Its protein product is CASSPGPEQFF.

The chain combines TRBV9 with TRBJ1-2; possible D gene TRBD1, 5 bases. This CDR3 region has 16 residues. V lost 0 bases and J lost 2, with 14 bases in between. CDR1 is SGDLS and CDR2 is YYNGEE in the germline V gene. The CDR3 sequence: CASSVARGRENYGYTF. CDR3 sequence (DNA): TGTGCCAGCAGCGTAGCTAGGGGCCGAGAAAACTATGGCTACACCTTC.

The table lists this clonotype with a few counts. The chain employs TRBV9 and TRBJ1-6; 7 positions match TRBD1. The V gene's germline CDR1 is SGDLS and CDR2 YYNGEE. The CDR3 runs 13 residues. With 7 bases clipped from V and 9 bases from J, the junction kept 7 bases outside the gene matches. The CDR3 here is CASGGGPGSPLHF. The CDR3, as DNA: TGTGCCAGCGGAGGGGGCCCAGGTTCACCCCTCCACTTT.

This clonotype was counted a few times. The DNA of the CDR3 is TGTGCCAGCAGTTACTCGATTGCAACTAATGAAAAACTGTTTTTT. Translated, it gives CASSYSIATNEKLFF. The chain has TRBV6-5 and TRBJ1-4, with D unclear. This CDR3 comprises 15 residues. V was cut by 0 bases and J by 0 bases, with 5 bases left in between. Germline V CDR1 and CDR2: MNHEY, SVGAGI.

V usage is TRBV3-1 and J usage is TRBJ1-5; TRBD1 matches at 8 bases. V was pared by 0 bases and J by 6 bases, with 7 bases of the junction left unmatched. CDR3 size: 16 residues. Per the germline V gene, CDR1 is LGHDT and CDR2 is YNNKEL (reference sequence). For the CDR3, the DNA is TGTGCCAGCAGCCAAGACTTAGGGACAGGTGGTCAGCCCCAGCATTTT. It specifies CASSQDLGTGGQPQHF.

J is TRBJ2-7 and V is TRBV2; 9 bases fit TRBD1. Germline CDR1 SNHLY, CDR2 FYNNEI. The CDR3 runs to 14 residues. The trim removed 4 bases at V and 6 bases at J, leaving 7 bases unmatched. The CDR3 reads CASSGGTGSSEQYF. CDR3 nucleotide sequence: TGTGCCAGCAGTGGTGGGACAGGGTCATCCGAGCAGTACTTC.

This clonotype was seen many times. The chain joins TRBV7-8 to TRBJ2-7; D could derive from TRBD1 or TRBD2 (8 bases each). The CDR3 contains 17 residues. Deletions cut 2 bases from V and 4 bases from J, with 21 bases between. Germline lookup yields CDR1 SGHVS and CDR2 FQNEAQ. The CDR3 DNA reads as TGTGCCAGCAGCTTACTGCGGGGGGCAGGGGGCTGGTACGAGCAGTACTTC. This translates into CASSLLRGAGGWYEQYF.

This clonotype was seen repeatedly, ten times or more. J is TRBJ2-1 and V is TRBV6-5; 7 bases line up with TRBD1. Germline V gene sequence: CDR1 MNHEY, CDR2 SVGAGI. J lost 9 bases, V lost 2 bases, and 7 bases had no gene match. This CDR3 spans 14 amino acids. The chain's CDR3 is CASSYTRTGPEQFF. In DNA, the CDR3 is TGTGCCAGCAGTTACACTCGGACAGGACCTGAGCAGTTCTTC.

Only a few counts were recorded for this clonotype. As DNA, the CDR3 is TGTGCCAGTAGTATGGTGTGGCCCTCTGGGGCCAACGTCCTGACTTTC. This encodes CASSMVWPSGANVLTF. The genes are TRBV19 and TRBJ2-6; D call uncertain. CDR1 and CDR2 (germline): LNHDA, SQIVND (reference sequence). There are 16 residues in the CDR3. V lost 3 bases and J lost 0, with 9 bases in between.

J is TRBJ2-2 and V is TRBV12-3 or TRBV12-4; 10 bases map to TRBD1. V lost 5 bases to trimming and J lost 2 bases; unmatched junction nucleotides: 14. The CDR3 sequence is 19 residues long. CDR3 DNA sequence: TGTGCCAGCAGTACCTCAACGGGACAGGGGCTTGTAAACACCGGGGAGCTGTTTTTT. Translated: CASSTSTGQGLVNTGELFF.

This clonotype has a count of ten or more. The V call is TRBV5-1, the J call TRBJ2-3; D gene unclear. The CDR3 is 13 residues long. Germline V gene lookup returns CDR1 SGHRS and CDR2 YFSETQ. Trimming left V 1 base short and J 7 bases short, with 10 bases between. The CDR3 spells CASSLIEGYTQYF. The CDR3 nucleotides read TGCGCCAGCAGCTTGATCGAAGGCTATACGCAGTATTTT. The full variable domain, completed using reference TRBV5-1 and TRBJ2-3, is KAGVTQTPRYLIKTRGQQVTLSCSPISGHRSVSWYQQTPGQGLQFLFEYFSETQRNKGNFPGRFSGRQFSNSRSEMNVSTLELGDSALYLCASSLIEGYTQYFGPGTRLTVL.

The CDR3 DNA reads TGTGCCAGCAGCTGGTACGTTTTCAACTATGGCTACACCTTC. It yields the protein CASSWYVFNYGYTF. The V and J genes are TRBV7-8 and TRBJ1-2; D is unresolved. The CDR3 covers 14 residues. Trimming removed 4 bases from V and 2 bases from J, with 11 bases in between. The V gene's germline CDR1 is SGHVS and CDR2 FQNEAQ.